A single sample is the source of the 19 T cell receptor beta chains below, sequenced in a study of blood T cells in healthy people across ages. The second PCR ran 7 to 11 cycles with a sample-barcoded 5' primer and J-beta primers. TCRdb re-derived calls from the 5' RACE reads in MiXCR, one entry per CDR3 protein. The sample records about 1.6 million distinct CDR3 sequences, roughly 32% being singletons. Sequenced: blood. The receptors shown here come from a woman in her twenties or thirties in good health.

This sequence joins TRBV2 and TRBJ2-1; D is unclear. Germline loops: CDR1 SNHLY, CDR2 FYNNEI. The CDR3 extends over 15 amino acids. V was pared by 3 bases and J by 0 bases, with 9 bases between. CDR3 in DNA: TGTGCCAGCAGTGATGACTCCGCCTCCTACAATGAGCAGTTCTTC. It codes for CASSDDSASYNEQFF.

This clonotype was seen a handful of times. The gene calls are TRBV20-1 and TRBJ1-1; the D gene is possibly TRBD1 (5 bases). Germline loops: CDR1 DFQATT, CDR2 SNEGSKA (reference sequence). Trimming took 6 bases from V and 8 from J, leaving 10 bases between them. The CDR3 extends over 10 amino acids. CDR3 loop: CSAMTEEAFF. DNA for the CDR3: TGCAGTGCCATGACAGAGGAAGCTTTCTTT.

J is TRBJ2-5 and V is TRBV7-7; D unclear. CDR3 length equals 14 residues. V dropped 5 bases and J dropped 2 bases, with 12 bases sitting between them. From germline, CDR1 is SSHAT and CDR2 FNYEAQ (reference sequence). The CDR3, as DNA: TGTGCCAGCAGCCCTGTTCAGAGTCAAGAGACCCAGTACTTC. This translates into CASSPVQSQETQYF.

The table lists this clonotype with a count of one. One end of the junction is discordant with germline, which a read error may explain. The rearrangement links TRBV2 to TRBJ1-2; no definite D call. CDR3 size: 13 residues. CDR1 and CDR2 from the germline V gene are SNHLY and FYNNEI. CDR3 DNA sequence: TGTGTCAGCAGTGACGAGGGTAGCTATGGCTACACCTTC. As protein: CVSSDEGSYGYTF.

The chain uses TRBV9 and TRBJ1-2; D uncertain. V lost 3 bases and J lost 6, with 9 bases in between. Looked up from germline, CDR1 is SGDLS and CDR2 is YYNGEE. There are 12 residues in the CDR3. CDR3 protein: CASSATLDGYTF. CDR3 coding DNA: TGTGCCAGCAGCGCCACGCTCGATGGCTACACCTTC.

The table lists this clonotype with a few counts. The CDR3 DNA reads as TGTGCCAGCAGCTTAAATCGGGTTCCGGTTGATAATTCACCCCTCCACTTT. Amino acids: CASSLNRVPVDNSPLHF. The chain combines TRBV7-8 with TRBJ1-6; no reliable D call. Trimming shortened V by 2 bases and J by 5 bases, and 16 bases separated the two germline ends. Per germline, CDR1 SGHVS and CDR2 FQNEAQ. The CDR3 contains 17 residues.

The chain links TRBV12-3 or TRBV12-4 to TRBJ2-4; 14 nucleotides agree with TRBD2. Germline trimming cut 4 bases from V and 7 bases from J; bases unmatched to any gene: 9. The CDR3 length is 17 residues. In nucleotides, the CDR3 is TGTGCCAGCAGTTACCGACTAGCGGGAGGGCGTATGAACATTCAGTACTTC. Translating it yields CASSYRLAGGRMNIQYF.

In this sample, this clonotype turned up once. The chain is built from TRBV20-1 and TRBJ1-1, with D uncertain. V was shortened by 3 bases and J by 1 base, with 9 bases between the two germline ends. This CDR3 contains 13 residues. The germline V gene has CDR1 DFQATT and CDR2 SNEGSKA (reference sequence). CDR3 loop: CSASKFGNTEAFF. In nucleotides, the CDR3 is TGCAGTGCTAGTAAATTTGGGAACACTGAAGCTTTCTTT.

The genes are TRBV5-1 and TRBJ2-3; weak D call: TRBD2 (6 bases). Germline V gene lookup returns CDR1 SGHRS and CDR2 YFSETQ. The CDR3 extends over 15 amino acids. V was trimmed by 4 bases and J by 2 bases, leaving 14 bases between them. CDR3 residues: CASSRGLTNTDTQYF. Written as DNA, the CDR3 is TGCGCCAGCAGCCGGGGACTCACCAACACAGATACGCAGTATTTT.

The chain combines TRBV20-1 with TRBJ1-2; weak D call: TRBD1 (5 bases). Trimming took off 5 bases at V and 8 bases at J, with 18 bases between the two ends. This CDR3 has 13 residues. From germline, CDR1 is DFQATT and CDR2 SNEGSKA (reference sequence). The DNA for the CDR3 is TGCAGTGCTGGCTTAGCGGGGGATCGAGGCTACACCTTC. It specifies CSAGLAGDRGYTF.

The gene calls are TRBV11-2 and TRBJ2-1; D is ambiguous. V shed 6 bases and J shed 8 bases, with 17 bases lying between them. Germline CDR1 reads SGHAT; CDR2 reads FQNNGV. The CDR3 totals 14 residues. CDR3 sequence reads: CASRWLGLGDEQFF. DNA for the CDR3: TGTGCCAGCAGGTGGCTGGGGTTGGGCGATGAGCAGTTCTTC.

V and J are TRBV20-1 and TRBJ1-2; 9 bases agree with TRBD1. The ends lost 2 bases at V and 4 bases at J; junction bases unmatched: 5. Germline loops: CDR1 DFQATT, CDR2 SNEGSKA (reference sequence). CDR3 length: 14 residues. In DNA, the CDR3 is TGCAGTGCTAGATTCCGGACAGGGGCCTATGGCTACACCTTC. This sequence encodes CSARFRTGAYGYTF.

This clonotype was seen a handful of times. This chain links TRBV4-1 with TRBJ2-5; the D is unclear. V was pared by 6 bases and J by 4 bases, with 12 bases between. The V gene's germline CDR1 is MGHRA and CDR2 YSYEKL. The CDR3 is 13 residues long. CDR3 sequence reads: CASSRAWVETQYF. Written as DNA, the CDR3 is TGCGCCAGCAGTCGAGCTTGGGTAGAGACCCAGTACTTC.

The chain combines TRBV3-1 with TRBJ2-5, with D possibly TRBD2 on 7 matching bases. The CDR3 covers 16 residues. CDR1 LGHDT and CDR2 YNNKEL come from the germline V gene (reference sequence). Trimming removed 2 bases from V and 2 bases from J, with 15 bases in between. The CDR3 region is CASSQRGGALQETQYF. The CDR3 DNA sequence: TGTGCCAGCAGCCAACGTGGGGGGGCCCTGCAAGAGACCCAGTACTTC.

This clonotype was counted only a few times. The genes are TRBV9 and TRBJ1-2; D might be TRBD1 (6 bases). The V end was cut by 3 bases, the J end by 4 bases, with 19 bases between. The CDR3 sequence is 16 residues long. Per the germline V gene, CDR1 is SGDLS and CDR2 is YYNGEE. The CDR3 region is CASSAGDKEALYGYTF. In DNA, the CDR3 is TGTGCCAGCAGCGCCGGGGACAAGGAGGCCCTCTATGGCTACACCTTC.

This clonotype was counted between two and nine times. CDR3 protein: CSANGLNRGPDSNQPQHF. CDR3 DNA sequence: TGCAGTGCTAACGGCCTAAACAGGGGACCTGATAGCAATCAGCCCCAGCATTTT. The J gene is TRBJ1-5, the V gene TRBV20-1, with 7 bases lining up with TRBD1. Trimming removed 4 bases from V and 0 bases from J; junction bases left unmatched: 15. The CDR3 runs to 18 residues. Germline V CDR1 and CDR2: DFQATT, SNEGSKA (reference sequence).

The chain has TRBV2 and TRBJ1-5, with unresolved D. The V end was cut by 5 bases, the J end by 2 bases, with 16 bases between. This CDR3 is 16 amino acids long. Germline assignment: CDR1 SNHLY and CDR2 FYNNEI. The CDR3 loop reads CASSPFRAGGNQPQHF. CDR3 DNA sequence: TGTGCCAGCAGTCCGTTTCGGGCTGGGGGCAATCAGCCCCAGCATTTT.

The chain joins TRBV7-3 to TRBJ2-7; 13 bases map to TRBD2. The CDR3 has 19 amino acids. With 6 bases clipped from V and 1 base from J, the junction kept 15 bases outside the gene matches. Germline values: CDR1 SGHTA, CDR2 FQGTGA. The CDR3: CASRLGPGTSGKYSYEQYF. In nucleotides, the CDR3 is TGTGCCAGCAGGTTGGGACCCGGGACTAGCGGGAAGTATTCCTACGAGCAGTACTTC.

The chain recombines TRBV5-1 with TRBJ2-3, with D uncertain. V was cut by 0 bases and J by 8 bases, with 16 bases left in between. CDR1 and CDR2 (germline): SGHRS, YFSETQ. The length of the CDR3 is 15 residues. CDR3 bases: TGCGCCAGCAGCTTGGAACGAAGGAATTCAGGTACGCAGTATTTT. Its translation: CASSLERRNSGTQYF.